These 21 T cell receptor beta chains were sequenced from one sample in a study of CD8 T cells in Susac syndrome. Staining of CD27 and CD45RA delineated the memory subsets employed in TEMRA sorting. When the RNA was reverse transcribed, random hexamers were used with an input of 0.5 to 1 ug. MiXCR, applied by TCRdb to the immunoSEQ multiplex PCR reads, yields one record per CDR3 protein. The repertoire consists of 2,500 or so distinct CDR3 sequences, with 70% to 80% occurring once and the leading ten covering just under 20%. The material sequenced was CD8+ TEMRA cells from PBMCs. Subset given: FACS-sorted terminally differentiated effector memory CD8+ T cells re-expressing CD45RA (CD8+ TEMRA). The receptors shown here come from a human donor with Susac syndrome.

V gene TRBV2 combines with J gene TRBJ2-3, with D maybe TRBD1 (6 bases). Germline lookup yields CDR1 SNHLY and CDR2 FYNNEI. Trimming removed 3 bases from V and 1 base from J, with 11 bases in between. CDR3 length: 15 amino acids. In nucleotides, the CDR3 is TGTGCCAGCAGTGAGGAGCGACAGGGCACAGATACGCAGTATTTT. Translating it yields CASSEERQGTDTQYF.

The chain couples TRBV5-8 to TRBJ1-2; D call uncertain. The germline CDR1 and CDR2 sequences are SGHTS and YDEGEE. The germline V and J ends were trimmed by 2 bases and 3 bases, with 8 bases remaining between them. The CDR3 consists of 13 residues. As DNA, the CDR3 is TGTGCCAGCAGCTTCGACCAGTACTATGGCTACACCTTC. Protein product: CASSFDQYYGYTF.

This clonotype was found a few times. This rearrangement joins TRBV7-6 to TRBJ2-5, with D uncertain. Per the germline V gene, CDR1 is SGHVS and CDR2 is FNYEAQ. V was pared by 2 bases and J by 4 bases, with 11 bases between. The CDR3 is 14 residues long. The CDR3 region has the DNA TGTGCCAGCAGCTTAAGTGACTGGGGAGAGACCCAGTACTTC. Translation: CASSLSDWGETQYF.

As concerns this clonotype: The junction departs from germline at one end; a sequencing error may be responsible. This chain connects TRBV20-1 to TRBJ2-7, with TRBD2 matching 7 bases. Germline V CDR1 and CDR2: DFQATT, SNEGSKA (reference sequence). CDR3 size: 16 residues. Here the CDR3 reads CRARGEVGEGPYEQYF. The CDR3 bases are TGCAGGGCTAGAGGAGAGGTGGGGGAGGGGCCCTACGAGCAGTACTTC.

This chain connects TRBV6-4 to TRBJ2-2, with D hard to call. The CDR3 is 13 amino acids. CDR1 and CDR2 from the germline V gene are MRHNA and SNTAGT. Trimming stripped 4 bases from V and 4 bases from J, with 7 bases between. The CDR3 reads CASSADVTGELFF. The CDR3, as DNA: TGTGCCAGCAGTGCCGACGTCACCGGGGAGCTGTTTTTT.

CDR3 residues: CASKGQGAETQYF. The CDR3 DNA is TGTGCCAGCAAGGGGCAGGGTGCAGAGACCCAGTACTTC. The V and J genes are TRBV12-3 or TRBV12-4 and TRBJ2-5; D is possibly TRBD1 (5 bases). CDR3 length equals 13 residues. Between the trimmed V and J ends, which lost 7 bases and 4 bases, there was a span of 13 bases.

The chain has TRBV13 and TRBJ2-7; a possible D gene is TRBD1 (5 bases). V lost 4 bases and J lost 2, with 18 bases in between. The CDR3 covers 16 residues. Germline V gene sequence: CDR1 PRHDT, CDR2 FYEKMQ (reference sequence). The CDR3 DNA reads as TGTGCCAGCAGCTCTTTAGGGGCTAGGGGCCCCTACGAGCAGTACTTC. Encoded protein: CASSSLGARGPYEQYF.

The sample holds a few counts of this clonotype. The chain is built from TRBV20-1 and TRBJ2-1, with D uncertain. Germline assignment: CDR1 DFQATT and CDR2 SNEGSKA (reference sequence). Trimming left V 0 bases short and J 0 bases short, with 12 bases between. This CDR3 is built from 16 residues. The CDR3 DNA reads TGCAGTGCTAGAGATATCGGCGGCAGCTCCTACAATGAGCAGTTCTTC. Its protein product is CSARDIGGSSYNEQFF.

The rearrangement joins TRBV11-2 to TRBJ2-3; 7 bases fit TRBD1. The germline V gene has CDR1 SGHAT and CDR2 FQNNGV. The V and J ends lost 8 bases and 1 base, in that order; junction bases with no gene match: 6. The CDR3 is made up of 14 amino acids. As DNA, the CDR3 is TGTGCCAGCGGCACAGGACAGGGCACAGATACGCAGTATTTT. Protein sequence: CASGTGQGTDTQYF.

V gene TRBV2 combines with J gene TRBJ1-5; D unresolved. Germline CDR1 reads SNHLY; CDR2 reads FYNNEI. This CDR3 has 16 amino acids. The V gene lost 3 bases and the J gene lost 13 bases, with 25 bases spanning the gap. CDR3 in DNA: TGTGCCAGCAGTGATAGACAAATGAGAAATCAGCCCCGACAGCATTTT. This encodes CASSDRQMRNQPRQHF. The variable domain in full, with the rest retrieved from reference TRBV2 and TRBJ1-5, is EPEVTQTPSHQVTQMGQEVILRCVPISNHLYFYWYRQILGQKVEFLVSFYNNEISEKSEIFDDQFSVERPDGSNFTLKIRSTKLEDSAMYFCASSDRQMRNQPRQHFGDGTRLSIL.

This clonotype occurred a few times. The genes are TRBV27 and TRBJ2-3; D is ambiguous. V was shortened by 6 bases and J by 0 bases, with 4 bases between the two germline ends. The CDR3 has 12 residues. The V gene's germline CDR1 is MNHEY and CDR2 SMNVEV (reference sequence). The CDR3 nucleotides read TGTGCCAGCAGGATTAGCACAGATACGCAGTATTTT. This codes for CASRISTDTQYF.

V gene TRBV20-1 combines with J gene TRBJ2-7; D tentatively reads TRBD1 or TRBD2 (5 bases each). The CDR3 covers 14 residues. The V gene lost 2 bases and the J gene lost 3 bases, with 14 bases spanning the gap. Germline V gene lookup returns CDR1 DFQATT and CDR2 SNEGSKA (reference sequence). For the CDR3, the DNA is TGCAGTGCTAGAAACCGGGGCACAGGCTACGAGCAGTACTTC. This codes for CSARNRGTGYEQYF.

V usage is TRBV10-3 and J usage is TRBJ2-6; tentative D call: TRBD2 (6 bases). Trimming took off 2 bases at V and 2 bases at J, with 13 bases between the two ends. This CDR3 contains 17 residues. The germline V gene encodes CDR1 ENHRY and CDR2 SYGVKD. DNA for the CDR3: TGTGCCATCAGTGAGCCGATGCCGGGGGCTGGGGCCAACGTCCTGACTTTC. It translates to CAISEPMPGAGANVLTF.

The chain is built from TRBV11-2 and TRBJ2-7; D uncertain. The length of the CDR3 is 13 residues. In germline, CDR1 is SGHAT, CDR2 FQNNGV. The ends were cut back, 2 bases at V and 5 bases at J, with 10 bases in the middle. The CDR3, as DNA: TGTGCCAGCAGCTTACCGGGTTTCGACGAGCAGTACTTC. Translation: CASSLPGFDEQYF.

The chain employs TRBV6-4 and TRBJ2-1; a possible D gene is TRBD2 (6 bases). Trimming took 2 bases from V and 4 from J, leaving 12 bases between them. There are 15 residues in the CDR3. Germline CDR1 reads MRHNA; CDR2 reads SNTAGT. Here the CDR3 DNA reads TGTGCCAGCAGTGACAAAGCGGGTAGTTACAATGAGCAGTTCTTC. Protein: CASSDKAGSYNEQFF.

This clonotype is labeled hyperexpanded (1% or more). The chain carries TRBV5-6 and TRBJ2-5; 9 nucleotides agree with TRBD2. Germline assignment: CDR1 SGHDT and CDR2 YYEEEE. The ends lost 0 bases at V and 2 bases at J; junction bases unmatched: 2. This CDR3 has 15 residues. Written as DNA, the CDR3 is TGTGCCAGCAGCTTGGAGGCGGGGGGGCAAGAGACCCAGTACTTC. This gives the protein CASSLEAGGQETQYF.

The chain carries TRBV11-2 and TRBJ2-3, with a weak D call TRBD1 (5 bases). This CDR3 has 14 amino acids. Germline V gene data show CDR1 as SGHAT and CDR2 as FQNNGV. Trimming took off 5 bases at V and 2 bases at J, with 11 bases between the two ends. CDR3 region: CASSPWGHTDTQYF. The CDR3, as DNA: TGTGCCAGCAGCCCCTGGGGCCACACAGATACGCAGTATTTT. The full variable domain, its missing parts supplied by reference TRBV11-2 and TRBJ2-3, is EAGVAQSPRYKIIEKRQSVAFWCNPISGHATLYWYQQILGQGPKLLIQFQNNGVVDDSQLPKDRFSAERLKGVDSTLKIQPAKLEDSAVYLCASSPWGHTDTQYFGPGTRLTVL.

About this clonotype itself: Mismatch with germline at one junction end may stem from a read error. V is TRBV3-1 and J is TRBJ1-1; D perhaps matches TRBD1 (6 bases). The CDR3 is 13 amino acids. Germline V lookup: CDR1 LGHDT, CDR2 YNNKEL (reference sequence). The CDR3 sequence: CASSQMGDTEVFF. The CDR3 coding sequence is TGTGCCAGCAGCCAAATGGGGGACACTGAAGTTTTCTTT.

The V gene is TRBV25-1, the J gene TRBJ1-2; possible D gene TRBD1, 6 bases. The CDR3 is 13 amino acids. Trimming took off 3 bases at V and 8 bases at J, with 13 bases between the two ends. Germline CDR1 is MGHDK and CDR2 is SYGVNS. The CDR3 DNA is TGTGCCAGCAGTGAGGGGGCGCGTTACGGCTACACCTTC. Translated, it gives CASSEGARYGYTF.

CDR3 nucleotides: TGTGCCAGTAGAGGGGGGAACAGTGACCAGTACTTC. It yields the protein CASRGGNSDQYF. The chain joins TRBV19 to TRBJ2-5; D is tentatively TRBD1 or TRBD2 (6 bases each). V shed 6 bases and J shed 10 bases, with 15 bases lying between them. The germline V gene has CDR1 LNHDA and CDR2 SQIVND (reference sequence). CDR3 length equals 12 residues.

The rearrangement joins TRBV5-5 to TRBJ2-3; weak D call: TRBD2 (6 bases). Per germline, CDR1 SGHKS and CDR2 YYEKEE (reference sequence). The CDR3 extends over 18 amino acids. V lost 2 bases and J 0 bases, leaving 19 bases between the germline ends. The CDR3 sequence is CASSLVWRGRASTDTQYF. The CDR3 coding sequence is TGTGCCAGCAGCTTAGTATGGCGGGGCCGCGCTAGCACAGATACGCAGTATTTT. Combining the CDR3 with reference TRBV5-5 and TRBJ2-3 gives the whole variable domain DAGVTQSPTHLIKTRGQQVTLRCSPISGHKSVSWYQQVLGQGPQFIFQYYEKEERGRGNFPDRFSARQFPNYSSELNVNALLLGDSALYLCASSLVWRGRASTDTQYFGPGTRLTVL.